These 25 T cell receptor beta chains share one sample of origin, sequenced in a study of Ad26.COV2.S vaccination and SARS-CoV-2 variants. The assay was immunoSEQ multiplex PCR, and TCRdb's table has in-frame clones only and misses some. The sample has some 240,000 clones; 87% are singletons. Specified treatment: about 20 received Ad26.COV2.S at low or high dose, single or two shots; roughly five received placebo; per-sample allocation not given. Following the first vaccine or placebo injection, samples were taken on day 63. The source material was peripheral blood, sampled in a trial of Ad26.COV2.S vaccine versus placebo. Receptors originate from a person between 18 and 60 years old who received the Ad26.COV2.S COVID-19 vaccine or a placebo.

The chain has TRBV11-2 and TRBJ1-1; D gene unclear. Germline V gives CDR1 SGHAT, CDR2 FQNNGV. V was cut by 3 bases and J by 8 bases, with 7 bases left in between. The CDR3 runs 11 residues. The CDR3 region is CASSLALEAFF. In DNA form, the CDR3 reads TGTGCCAGCAGCTTGGCATTAGAAGCTTTCTTT.

This chain connects TRBV5-1 to TRBJ2-6; 7 positions match TRBD1. Trimming at V came to 4 bases and at J to 2 bases, leaving 12 bases not matched to a gene. CDR1 is SGHRS and CDR2 is YFSETQ in the germline V gene. This CDR3 spans 18 amino acids. This chain's CDR3 is CASSHGLRQGAGANVLTF. The CDR3 coding sequence is TGCGCCAGCAGCCATGGCCTACGACAGGGAGCTGGGGCCAACGTCCTGACTTTC.

The rearrangement joins TRBV29-1 to TRBJ2-1, with 9 nucleotides matching TRBD2. Germline values: CDR1 SQVTM, CDR2 ANQGSEA. CDR3 size: 14 residues. V was clipped by 8 bases and J by 9 bases; unmatched bases: 14. CDR3 nucleotide sequence: TGCAGCCACCGACCAGCGGGGGGTCCCGGTGAGCAGTTCTTC. Translating it yields CSHRPAGGPGEQFF.

The chain employs TRBV24-1 and TRBJ2-7; 7 bases align to TRBD1. Per germline, CDR1 KGHDR and CDR2 SFDVKD. The CDR3 is made up of 19 amino acids. J lost 0 bases, V lost 3 bases, and 16 bases had no gene match. The CDR3 protein is CATSDSYRGHFCCSYEQYF. Written as DNA, the CDR3 is TGTGCCACCAGTGATAGTTACAGGGGTCATTTTTGTTGCTCCTACGAGCAGTACTTC.

V is TRBV15 and J is TRBJ1-4; 7 bases align to TRBD1. V lost 5 bases to trimming and J lost 0 bases; unmatched junction nucleotides: 6. The CDR3 length is 16 residues. Germline assignment: CDR1 LNHNV and CDR2 YYDKDF (reference sequence). In DNA form, the CDR3 reads TGTGCCACCAGCTTCGGACAGGTTGCAACTAATGAAAAACTGTTTTTT. This translates into CATSFGQVATNEKLFF. Full variable domain (outside the CDR3, taken from reference TRBV15 and TRBJ1-4): DAMVIQNPRYQVTQFGKPVTLSCSQTLNHNVMYWYQQKSSQAPKLLFHYYDKDFNNEADTPDNFQSRRPNTSFCFLDIRSPGLGDTAMYLCATSFGQVATNEKLFFGSGTQLSVL.

The V call is TRBV20-1, the J call TRBJ2-7; D perhaps matches TRBD2 (7 bases). Germline V gene lookup returns CDR1 DFQATT and CDR2 SNEGSKA (reference sequence). This CDR3 has 10 residues. CDR3: CGGASDEQYV. For the CDR3, the DNA is TGCGGGGGGGCGTCGGACGAGCAGTACGTC.

The J gene is TRBJ2-6, the V gene TRBV30; the match to TRBD1 covers 8 bases. The CDR3 contains 14 residues. The germline V gene encodes CDR1 GTSNPN and CDR2 SVGIG (reference sequence). DNA of the CDR3: TGTGCGGGACAGGCTGGCTCTGGGGCCAACGTCCTGACTTTC. The encoded protein is CAGQAGSGANVLTF.

This clone showed up just once. CDR3 in DNA: TGTGCCAGCAGCGCAACACAGGGGGCCTACAATGAGCAGTTCTTC. Amino acids: CASSATQGAYNEQFF. This chain links TRBV9 with TRBJ2-1; the match to TRBD1 covers 8 bases. This CDR3 comprises 15 residues. Germline V CDR1 and CDR2: SGDLS, YYNGEE. Trimming at V came to 3 bases and at J to 2 bases, leaving 4 bases not matched to a gene.

This chain joins TRBV19 and TRBJ2-1; 8 bases align to TRBD2. CDR1 and CDR2 from the germline V gene are LNHDA and SQIVND (reference sequence). The J segment lost 0 bases and the V segment lost 7 bases, leaving 5 bases of the junction unmatched. This CDR3 region has 15 residues. CDR3 DNA: TGTGCCAGTACCTCCGGGACTAGCTCCTACAATGAGCAGTTCTTC. This sequence encodes CASTSGTSSYNEQFF.

This clone was counted a few times. The rearrangement links TRBV24-1 to TRBJ2-7; 8 nucleotides agree with TRBD1. The CDR3 sequence is 17 residues long. Germline CDR1 and CDR2: KGHDR and SFDVKD. The J segment lost 2 bases and the V segment lost 5 bases, leaving 13 bases of the junction unmatched. CDR3 sequence reads: CATSGKTGVSYPYEQYF. DNA of the CDR3: TGTGCCACCAGTGGCAAGACAGGGGTCTCCTATCCCTACGAGCAGTACTTC.

V and J are TRBV25-1 and TRBJ2-5; 7 nucleotides match TRBD2. After removal of 10 bases from V and 1 base from J, the junction contained 15 bases not matched to a gene. Germline V gene data show CDR1 as MGHDK and CDR2 as SYGVNS. The CDR3 sequence is 16 residues long. CDR3 DNA: TGTGCCAACACCTTTTTTTCTAGCGGTTTCCAAGAGACCCAGTACTTC. Its translation: CANTFFSSGFQETQYF.

The chain combines TRBV7-2 with TRBJ2-3, with 9 bases identical to TRBD2. The CDR3 loop spans 15 amino acids. V shed 1 base, J shed 5 bases, and the junction held 4 bases outside the gene matches. Germline V gives CDR1 SGHTA, CDR2 FQGNSA. The CDR3 is CASSLGREGLDTQYF. For the CDR3, the DNA is TGTGCCAGCAGCTTAGGGCGGGAGGGATTAGATACGCAGTATTTT.

The chain links TRBV6-5 to TRBJ2-5, with 12 positions matching TRBD2. The CDR3 has 14 residues. Germline lookup yields CDR1 MNHEY and CDR2 SVGAGI. V shed 10 bases and J 4 bases; nucleotides not matched to a gene: 7. CDR3 residues: CATLAGGPLETQYF. DNA for the CDR3: TGTGCCACCCTAGCGGGGGGGCCTTTAGAGACCCAGTACTTC.

This chain connects TRBV4-1 to TRBJ2-3, with TRBD1 matching over 9 bases. The length of the CDR3 is 17 residues. The V segment lost 1 base and the J segment 2 bases; nucleotides outside the gene matches: 7. The germline gives CDR1 MGHRA, CDR2 YSYEKL. DNA of the CDR3: TGCGCCAGCAGCCAAGTTCGGACAGGGGCTAACACAGATACGCAGTATTTT. Translated, it gives CASSQVRTGANTDTQYF.

The chain couples TRBV18 to TRBJ2-7, with 10 nucleotides matching TRBD1. Trimming took 3 bases from V and 4 from J; bases not matched to a gene: 6. This CDR3 has 15 residues. CDR1 is KGHSH, CDR2 LQKENI, per germline. The CDR3, as DNA: TGTGCCAGCTCACCTCGACAGGGGGCAATGTACGAGCAGTACTTC. It yields the protein CASSPRQGAMYEQYF.

This clone has a handful of counts. This chain joins TRBV30 and TRBJ1-2, with 7 bases that match TRBD1. The CDR3 is 13 amino acids. Germline V gene data show CDR1 as GTSNPN and CDR2 as SVGIG (reference sequence). The J segment lost 4 bases and the V segment lost 7 bases, leaving 9 bases of the junction unmatched. The CDR3 loop reads CASSPDRAYGYTF. As DNA, the CDR3 is TGTGCCTCCTCTCCTGACAGGGCCTATGGCTACACCTTC. The full variable domain, completed using reference TRBV30 and TRBJ1-2, is SQTIHQWPATLVQPVGSPLSLECTVEGTSNPNLYWYRQAAGRGLQLLFYSVGIGQISSEVPQNLSASRPQDRQFILSSKKLLLSDSGFYLCASSPDRAYGYTFGSGTRLTVV.

CDR3 sequence reads: CASSSLSGKETQYF. CDR3 bases: TGTGCCAGCAGCTCCCTTAGCGGGAAAGAGACCCAGTACTTC. The rearrangement links TRBV5-8 to TRBJ2-5; TRBD2 agrees at 8 bases. CDR1 is SGHTS, CDR2 YDEGEE, per germline. With 3 bases clipped from V and 3 bases from J, the junction kept 4 bases outside the gene matches. This CDR3 is built from 14 residues.

The chain carries TRBV7-8 and TRBJ2-2; TRBD1 aligns across 12 bases. The trim removed 2 bases at V and 2 bases at J, leaving 6 bases unmatched. This CDR3 has 18 residues. Germline lookup yields CDR1 SGHVS and CDR2 FQNEAQ. CDR3 region: CASSLIGTGGYNTGELFF. The CDR3 DNA is TGTGCCAGCAGCTTAATCGGGACAGGGGGCTATAACACCGGGGAGCTGTTTTTT.

This chain connects TRBV30 to TRBJ2-5, with D possibly matching TRBD1 (6 bases). The V end lost 0 bases, the J end lost 5 bases, and 10 bases lay between the germline ends. CDR3 size: 13 residues. Looked up from germline, CDR1 is GTSNPN and CDR2 is SVGIG (reference sequence). The CDR3 region is CAWSVLQGETQYF. CDR3 DNA sequence: TGTGCCTGGAGTGTACTTCAGGGGGAGACCCAGTACTTC.

V and J are TRBV6-4 and TRBJ2-1; D possibly corresponds to TRBD2 (5 bases). The CDR3 is made up of 15 amino acids. Trimming cost V 3 bases and J 7 bases, with 16 bases left between them. From germline, CDR1 is MRHNA and CDR2 SNTAGT. The CDR3 loop is CASSESSSFLNEQFF. CDR3 sequence (DNA): TGTGCCAGCAGTGAATCTAGCAGTTTTCTTAATGAGCAGTTCTTC.

This chain joins TRBV6-5 and TRBJ2-7; 9 nucleotides align to TRBD1. The CDR3 totals 13 residues. In germline, CDR1 is MNHEY, CDR2 SVGAGI. V was clipped by 4 bases and J by 5 bases; unmatched bases: 3. CDR3 bases: TGTGCCAGCAGTTGGGACAGGGTGGACGAGCAGTACGTC. Translation: CASSWDRVDEQYV.

This clone was recorded once. The chain combines TRBV9 with TRBJ1-1, with 10 bases fitting TRBD1. The CDR3 length is 14 residues. Trimming took 4 bases from V and 4 from J; bases not matched to a gene: 4. Germline CDR1 SGDLS, CDR2 YYNGEE. The CDR3 DNA follows: TGTGCCAGCAGCCCCTGGGACAGGGGCACTGAAGCTTTCTTT. It is translated as CASSPWDRGTEAFF.

The J gene is TRBJ1-1, the V gene TRBV6-2 or TRBV6-3, with a tentative D call TRBD1 (6 bases). V was cut by 0 bases and J by 1 base, with 9 bases left in between. Germline assignment: CDR1 MNHEY and CDR2 SVGEGT. This CDR3 contains 15 residues. CDR3 DNA sequence: TGTGCCAGCAGTTACTCCAGGGGTGGGAACACTGAAGCTTTCTTT. It is translated as CASSYSRGGNTEAFF.

The J gene is TRBJ2-1, the V gene TRBV5-1, with 7 nucleotides matching TRBD1. V lost 2 bases, J lost 0 bases, and 5 bases stayed unmatched. This CDR3 has 16 residues. CDR1 and CDR2 from the germline V gene are SGHRS and YFSETQ. This chain's CDR3 is CASSFRQGLSYNEQFF. In nucleotides, the CDR3 is TGCGCCAGCAGCTTCAGACAGGGTCTCTCCTACAATGAGCAGTTCTTC.

The V and J genes are TRBV11-2 and TRBJ1-3, with D tentatively TRBD1 (5 bases). V lost 3 bases and J lost 2, with 11 bases in between. Germline values: CDR1 SGHAT, CDR2 FQNNGV. CDR3 length: 15 amino acids. The CDR3 loop reads CASSFTQGPGNTIYF. CDR3 sequence (DNA): TGTGCCAGCAGCTTTACCCAGGGCCCTGGAAACACCATATATTTT.